In its sample, the clone carrying this T cell receptor beta chain was seen a few times. This sample was included in a study of blood T cell repertoires in COVID-19. In the study overall: The cDNA or gDNA used as material had been derived from T cells, B-cell-depleted T cells, or PBMCs.

Individuals drawn from approximately 26 US areas were about 18 to 95 years old. Participants were placed into cohorts based on the clinical history they reported. The protocol was immunoSEQ multiplex PCR, while the TCRdb copy is restricted to in-frame clones and leaves out a portion. Altogether under 55,000 clones are present, around 73% being singletons, with the ten largest covering around 5.4%. Sequencing was carried out using PBMCs or T cells enriched from blood (not recorded which). This receptor was obtained from a woman in her forties or fifties with acute COVID-19.

CDR3 bases: TGCAGCATTACAGGGGCGGGGACCGGGGAGCTGTTTTTT. It is translated as CSITGAGTGELFF. The chain is built from TRBV29-1 and TRBJ2-2; D is perhaps TRBD1 (7 bases). CDR1 is SQVTM, CDR2 ANQGSEA, per germline. This CDR3 has 13 amino acids. V lost 8 bases and J 5 bases, leaving 15 bases between the germline ends.